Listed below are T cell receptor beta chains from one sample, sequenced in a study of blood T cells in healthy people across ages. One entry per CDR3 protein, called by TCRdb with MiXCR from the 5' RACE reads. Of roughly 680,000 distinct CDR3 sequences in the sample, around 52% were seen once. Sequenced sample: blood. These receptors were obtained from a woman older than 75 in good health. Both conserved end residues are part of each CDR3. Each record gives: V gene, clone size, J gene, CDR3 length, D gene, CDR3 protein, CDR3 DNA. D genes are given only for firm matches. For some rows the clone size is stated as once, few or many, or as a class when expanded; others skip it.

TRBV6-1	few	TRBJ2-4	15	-	CASSPEAGVRNIQYF	TGTGCCAGCAGCCCCGAAGCGGGCGTACGGAACATTCAGTACTTC
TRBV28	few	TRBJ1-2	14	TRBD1	CGSGGGAKANGYTF	TGTGGCTCGGGAGGGGGCGCGAAGGCCAATGGCTACACCTTC
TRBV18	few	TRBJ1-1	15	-	CASSPTGRVNTEAFF	TGTGCCAGCTCACCTACAGGGCGTGTGAACACTGAAGCTTTCTTT
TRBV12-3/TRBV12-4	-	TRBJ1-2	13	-	CASSAPAIYGYTF	TGTGCCAGCAGTGCCCCGGCCATCTATGGCTACACCTTC
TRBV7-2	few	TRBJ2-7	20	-	CASSWPQGGGKKSSYNEQYF	TGTGCCAGCAGCTGGCCACAGGGAGGGGGGAAGAAGAGCTCCTACAATGAGCAGTACTTC
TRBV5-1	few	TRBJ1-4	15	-	CASSIGQSTNEKLFF	TGCGCCAGCAGCATCGGACAGTCAACTAATGAAAAACTGTTTTTT
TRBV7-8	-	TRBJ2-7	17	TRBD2	CASSRLGTSVEYNEQYF	TGTGCCAGCAGCCGACTGGGTACTAGCGTGGAGTACAATGAGCAGTACTTC
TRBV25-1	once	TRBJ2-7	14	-	CASSVAILPYEQYF	TGTGCCAGCAGTGTAGCTATACTCCCCTACGAGCAGTACTTC
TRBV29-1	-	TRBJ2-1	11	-	CSVDRVGAKFF	TGCAGCGTTGACAGGGTGGGAGCGAAGTTCTTC
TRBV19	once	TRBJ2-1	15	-	CASSSQGSLLGEQFF	TGTGCCAGTAGTTCACAGGGTTCTTTGTTGGGTGAGCAGTTCTTC
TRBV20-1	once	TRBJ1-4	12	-	CSASPLNEKLFF	TGCAGTGCGTCACCGCTAAATGAAAAACTGTTTTTT
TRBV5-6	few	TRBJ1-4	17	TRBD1	CASSLLWTGRGDEKLFF	TGTGCCAGCAGCTTGTTATGGACAGGTCGTGGAGACGAAAAACTGTTTTTT
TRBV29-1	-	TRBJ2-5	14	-	CSVEDRKAATTQYF	TGCAGCGTTGAAGATCGAAAGGCAGCCACGACCCAGTACTTC
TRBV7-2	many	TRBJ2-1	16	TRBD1	CASSPLLGTGVNEQFF	TGTGCCAGCAGCCCATTGCTAGGGACAGGGGTCAATGAGCAGTTCTTC
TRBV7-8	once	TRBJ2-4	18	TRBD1	CASSSPPGQGMDKNIQYF	TGTGCCAGCAGCTCTCCCCCGGGACAGGGAATGGACAAAAACATTCAGTACTTC
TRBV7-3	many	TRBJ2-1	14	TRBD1	CASRLGTGMNEQFF	TGTGCCAGCAGGCTTGGGACAGGTATGAATGAGCAGTTCTTC
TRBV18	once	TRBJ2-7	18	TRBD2	CASSPLGLGLAGDNEQYF	TGTGCCAGCTCACCTTTAGGATTGGGACTAGCGGGAGACAATGAGCAGTACTTC
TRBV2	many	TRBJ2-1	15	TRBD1	CASSPGQGFYNEQFF	TGTGCCAGCAGCCCGGGACAGGGATTCTACAATGAGCAGTTCTTC
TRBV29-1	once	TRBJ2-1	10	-	CSVASIEQFF	TGCAGCGTTGCCTCCATTGAGCAGTTCTTC
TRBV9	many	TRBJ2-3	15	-	CASSVAGTYTDTQYF	TGTGCCAGCAGCGTTGCCGGTACTTACACAGATACGCAGTATTTT
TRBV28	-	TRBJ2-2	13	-	CASGVLNTGELFF	TGTGCCAGCGGGGTTCTTAACACCGGGGAGCTGTTTTTT
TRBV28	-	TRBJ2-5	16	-	CASSLTPTALGETQYF	TGTGCCAGCAGTTTAACCCCGACGGCCCTAGGGGAGACCCAGTACTTC
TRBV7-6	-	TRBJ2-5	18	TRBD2	CASSFAGLASKFKETQYF	TGTGCCAGCAGCTTCGCCGGACTAGCCTCCAAGTTTAAAGAGACCCAGTACTTC
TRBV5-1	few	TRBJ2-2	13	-	CASSPQNTGELFF	TGCGCCAGCAGCCCACAGAACACCGGGGAGCTGTTTTTT
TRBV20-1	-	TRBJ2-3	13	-	CSASPQGGDTQYF	TGCAGTGCTAGCCCTCAGGGAGGCGATACGCAGTATTTT
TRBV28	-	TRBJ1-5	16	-	CASSSRAGSINQPQHF	TGTGCCAGCAGTTCGAGGGCAGGGAGCATCAATCAGCCCCAGCATTTT
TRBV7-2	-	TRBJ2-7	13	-	CASSHDHSWGWYF	TGTGCCAGCAGCCACGACCACAGTTGGGGGTGGTACTTC
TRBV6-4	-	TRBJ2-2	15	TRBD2	CASSDDRGGPGELFF	TGTGCCAGCAGTGACGACCGGGGGGGCCCCGGGGAGCTGTTTTTT
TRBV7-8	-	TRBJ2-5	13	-	CASSPDKRWEQYF	TGTGCCAGCAGCCCAGATAAGCGATGGGAGCAGTACTTC
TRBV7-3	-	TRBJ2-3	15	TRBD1	CASSPRTGGKDTQYF	TGTGCCAGCAGCCCTCGGACAGGGGGAAAAGATACGCAGTATTTT
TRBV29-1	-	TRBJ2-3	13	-	CSVPSDSTDTQYF	TGCAGCGTTCCCTCGGACAGCACAGATACGCAGTATTTT
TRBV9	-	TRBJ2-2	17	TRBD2	CASSVTSGGVNTGELFF	TGTGCCAGCAGCGTGACAAGCGGGGGCGTTAACACCGGGGAGCTGTTTTTT
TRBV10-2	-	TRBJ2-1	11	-	CASKLYNEQFF	TGCGCCAGCAAGTTGTACAATGAGCAGTTCTTC
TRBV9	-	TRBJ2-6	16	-	CASSVRQAGGANVLTF	TGTGCCAGCAGCGTTCGCCAGGCTGGTGGGGCCAACGTCCTGACTTTC